This T cell receptor (beta chain) was retrieved from a study of type 1 and type 2 diabetes patients. Whole-study results and caveats: Type 2 diabetes and control V and J usage correlated highly, approximately 0.97.

Trimming took 3 bases from V and 4 from J, leaving 24 bases between them. This CDR3 comprises 19 residues. Per the germline V gene, CDR1 is MGHRA and CDR2 is YSYEKL. Amplification started from genomic DNA. Multiplex PCR with 30 forward and 13 reverse primers amplified the TCR beta CDR3. TCRdb reanalysed the multiplex PCR reads using MiXCR and keeps one entry per CDR3 protein. The sample lists 250,000 or so distinct CDR3 sequences, approximately 45% occurring once. In this sample, this clonotype turned up a few times. The target antigen is unknown. Source material: peripheral blood mononuclear cells (PBMCs). This sequence originates from a man aged 18 to 30 with type 2 diabetes. The chain recombines TRBV4-1 with TRBJ2-2; D may be TRBD2 (6 bases). The CDR3 protein is CASSQPLRGFSSGTGELFF. CDR3 bases: TGCGCCAGCAGCCAGCCTCTCCGGGGGTTTTCGAGTGGCACCGGGGAGCTGTTTTTT.